This entry features one T cell receptor (beta chain) sequence. Which antigen it targets is not known. No much larger clone exists at a distance of one base, and base qualities are not known. In total, 666 healthy bone marrow donors made up the cohort. All cohort members were sampled while nominally healthy, although unrecorded immune exposures were likely present. The donor tested CMV seropositive, placing the donor among the 250 to 350 seropositive members of the cohort. Every donor gave a peripheral blood sample, and the peripheral blood mononuclear cells from that sample were used for TCR beta sequencing. The Qiagen DNeasy Blood Extraction Kit was used to extract genomic DNA from the blood cell samples. These data come from a study of cytomegalovirus exposure and HLA in healthy donors (dated by TCRdb to about 2017). In terms of the full investigation: In an earlier analysis of 587 of the donors, approximately 300 Gb of sequence data and some 100 million unique TCR beta sequences from roughly 190 million T cells were reported. To decide whether each TCR beta V gene segment behaved as functional or pseudogenic, an earlier analysis of approximately 620 of the donors relied on high-throughput TCR beta sequencing. Every repertoire in the discovery cohort had been generated on one and the same sequencing platform. The study used immunosequencing to profile the T cell repertoires of under 700 subjects and linked those repertoires to cytomegalovirus serostatus. Rather than using new phenotypic data, the later analysis identified candidate immune exposures from TCR beta sequences and from how often those sequences occurred across donors. Roughly 320 gigabases of sequencing data and approximately 92 million unique TCR sequences made up an early release that covered over 550 HLA-typed donors. In a later analysis, previously published TCR beta repertoires from 666 donors were re-analyzed and high-resolution HLA genotyping was added so that TCR occurrence patterns could be studied. Typing coverage varied by locus: 629-630 donors for A, B, C, DRB1 and DQB1; around 560 for DQA1; more than 600 for DPA1; about 450 for DPB1. Across around 400 genotyped donors of the cohort, an average of about 250,000 unique TCR beta nucleotide sequences per donor were sequenced, and approximately 17% of those sequences were non-productive. Along with the roughly 710-subject first cohort, a separate validation cohort of over a hundred different subjects was used. About five DR-DQ haplotypes were treated as single units for association and clustering because of strong linkage in the cohort. Of the roughly 400 genotyped donors, 81% were placed in the genetic ancestry cluster associated with self-reported Caucasian donors. Donor age, sex, ethnicity and CMV serostatus were collected together with the repertoire data. The study was designed to test whether signatures of past pathogen exposure could be identified by cataloging public T cell receptors. Genome-wide SNP genotypes for about 65% of the 666 donors were used in a later genetic analysis, which treated that subset as a discovery cohort. To predict cytomegalovirus infection status, the study combined high-throughput TCR immunosequencing, statistical association of individual TCRs with disease status, and machine learning. HLA typing covered class I and class II loci at four-digit resolution.

The library was prepared using the immunoSEQ multiplex PCR assay. For the multiplex PCR, a mixture combining 60 forward primers for TCR Vbeta segments and 13 reverse primers for TCR Jbeta segments was used. The CDR3 region of rearranged TCR beta genes was amplified from genomic DNA with a multiplex PCR assay. The amplified TCR beta libraries were sequenced on the Illumina HiSeq System as 87-base-pair reads. In the original analysis: In a later analysis, about 80 million unique TCR beta chains were counted across the 500 to 850 repertoires, and roughly 11 million of these chains were shared by at least two donors. Raw reads were error-corrected and collapsed into unique sequences with a nearest-neighbor algorithm that merged closely related sequences to remove PCR and sequencing errors. V, D and J gene segments were assigned by aligning CDR3 sequences to IMGT reference sequences. Each retained sequence needed at least a six-nucleotide match to both a V gene segment and a J gene segment. A rearrangement was called productive if the CDR3 had no stop codons and remained in frame with V and J, and every other rearrangement was called non-productive. CDR3 was defined by IMGT convention, running from the second conserved V-encoded cysteine to the conserved J-encoded phenylalanine. Sequences without an unambiguous match to a single V gene segment were excluded from the earlier analysis of 587 of the donors. An earlier analysis of over 450 of the donors classified V segments as functional when productive rearrangements were above 56.7% and as segregating when the standard deviation between donors was above 5%. A statistical classification framework was built for diagnosing cytomegalovirus status from the catalog of TCR beta chain sequences. In a later analysis, V and J genes were assigned by comparing TCR nucleotide sequences against IMGT/GENE-DB human TR gene sequences. A later analysis assigned CDR3 sequences and most-parsimonious VDJ recombination scenarios with the TCRdist pipeline. In a later analysis, each TCR beta chain was defined by its CDR3 amino acid sequence together with its V-gene family, and reads lacking a unique V-gene family were excluded. A later analysis removed 592 highly shared, low-generation-probability nucleotide sequences to deal with suspected cross-contamination and a sequencing artifact. A later analysis calculated a clonal expansion index for each public chain from normalized within-repertoire ranks of inferred template counts. In a later analysis, generation probabilities were computed using a VDJ recombination model fitted to out-of-frame rearrangements, and the results were checked against IGoR. Hypergeometric tests were used in a later analysis to score TCR-TCR, TCR-HLA and TCR-CMV co-occurrence, with a repertoire-size bias correction applied to the TCR pairs. To estimate false discovery rates, a later analysis permuted the HLA or CMV assignments 20 times. In a later analysis, co-occurring TCRs were grouped with DBSCAN, and TCRdist sequence similarity was added when clustering was performed within HLA-allele-positive subsets. Repertoires with fewer than 30,000 or more than 120,000 public chains were left out of co-occurrence clustering, as were roughly five repertoires with anomalous nucleotide sharing. This is the immuneACCESS table as TCRdb keeps it, with only in-frame sequences that have V and J called. A part of the clones is gone; compared with another copy, unresolved V genes explain less than half, and the rest is unexplained. The V and J calls and clone size were taken over from that table, and D and trimming were inferred from the DNA. The sample table shows around 130,000 clones, and 65% to 90% are seen once. The biggest ten clones account for almost 3% of the sample.

V is pruned by 5 bases and J by 9 bases, leaving 12 bases of the junction without a gene match. For CDR1 and CDR2, the germline V gene lists SGHTA and FQGTGA. Including cysteine and phenylalanine, the CDR3 has 15 amino acids. Kept here is only the CDR3 DNA, which spans 45 bases and is read in frame from base 1. Study-wide conclusions, independent of this receptor: A further reported finding was that TCR beta sequences accurately predicted the HLA-A and HLA-B alleles for most subjects in the first cohort. Specific HLA alleles were associated with about 17,000 TCR beta sequences at a false discovery rate of 0.05 in a later analysis. Because HLA typing was unavailable for some donors at each locus, only the typed subset was used in association tests. Correlated functional status among segregating V segments might reflect linkage disequilibrium, but an unknown experimental factor could not be ruled out. Assigning TCR associations to individual alleles was difficult when HLA alleles, especially DR and DQ, strongly co-occurred. In a later analysis, the rate of TCR association differed among HLA loci, with DRB1 alleles having the most associated TCRs and HLA-C alleles having the fewest. Because counts were too low, around 17 rarely observed V segments, including chromosome 9 orphons, were left out of the earlier analysis of approximately 580 of the donors. A total of fewer than 200 TCR beta chains were listed by the study as associated with cytomegalovirus. According to a later analysis, most CMV-associated TCR beta chains appeared to be HLA-restricted, and the HLA associations seemed to be driven largely by CMV exposure. The only immune exposure information available for the cohort was CMV serostatus. Cytomegalovirus status was reported to be diagnosed by the classifier with high specificity and sensitivity in both the original and validation cohorts. In a later analysis, HLA-associated TCR beta chains showed more clonal expansion and lower generation probabilities than non-associated chains that were equally common. A few of the identified cytomegalovirus-associated TCR beta chains were confirmed in vitro to be specific for cytomegalovirus antigens. While some public TCRs were present in many individuals, most TCR sequences turned up only very rarely across donors. V-gene and J-gene trimming of TCR beta chains was associated with a missense DCLRE1C variant in a later genetic analysis, and the association was replicated in an independent cohort. Compared with the roughly 670-donor mean, donors in an Asian-associated ancestry cluster had fewer N-insertions in productive TCRs, according to a later genetic analysis. Sequencing depth was assumed to be roughly uniform across donors in the presence/absence analyses, though that assumption may not hold. Only TCR beta chains were sequenced in this cohort, and the absence of alpha or paired-chain data limited detectable features. Several of the top co-occurrence clusters appeared to be linked to parvovirus B19, influenza, CMV and Epstein-Barr virus, according to a later analysis. A group of highly shared sequence variants was considered likely to be a technical artifact of the sequencing pipeline. Because the 87-base-pair reads could not distinguish some IMGT-functional V segments, including TRBV6-2 and TRBV6-3, those segments were excluded. In an earlier analysis of 587 of the donors, most TCR beta V segments appeared in productive rearrangements about 87% or about 30% of the time, broadly matching IMGT annotations. It was suggested by the authors that the approach could potentially be generalized to other disease states and immunological phenotypes.

Material: PBMCs. The clonotype originates from a woman between 18 and 29 years old in good health and CMV-seropositive. The chain joins TRBV7-3 to TRBJ2-5, and 10 junctional nucleotides match TRBD2. The DNA sequence is as follows: TGTGCCAGCAGCGCGGAGGCTGGGACTAGCGTCCCCCAGTACTTC. This is translated as CASSAEAGTSVPQYF.